A single sample gave rise to the 20 T cell receptor beta chains below, sequenced in a study of molecular identifiers for immune sequencing clone quantification. TCRdb independently ran MiXCR on the PCR reads; one entry per CDR3 protein. The sample has about 640,000 distinct CDR3 sequences, 20% seen once. Sequenced input: naive CD8+ T cells from blood, with Jurkat cell RNA spiked in. Subset of the sample: FACS-sorted CD8+CD4-CCR7+CD45RA+ naive T cells. These receptor sequences come from a human donor in good health. Some libraries in this study had Jurkat cell RNA spiked in.

This clonotype was seen repeatedly, ten times or more. The rearrangement uses TRBV6-5 and TRBJ2-5; D gene ambiguous. CDR1 and CDR2 (germline): MNHEY, SVGAGI. V gave up 5 bases and J gave up 6 bases, with 13 bases separating them. This CDR3 comprises 13 residues. The CDR3: CASSPTPLKTQYF. The DNA of the CDR3 is TGTGCCAGCAGTCCCACGCCCTTGAAGACCCAGTACTTC.

Remarks on this clonotype: A much larger clonotype is one base distant, so this may be a read error. The chain's CDR3 is CASREPGGGAEAFF. The CDR3 DNA reads TGTGCCAGCAGGGAACCGGGGGGAGGCGCTGAAGCTTTCTTT. The V call is TRBV28, the J call TRBJ1-1; D possibly corresponds to TRBD1 (5 bases). CDR1 MDHEN and CDR2 SYDVKM come from the germline V gene. The V end lost 6 bases, the J end lost 6 bases, and 17 bases lay between the germline ends. This CDR3 region has 14 residues.

This clonotype occurred many times. The gene calls are TRBV9 and TRBJ2-3; D gene uncertain. The germline V gene encodes CDR1 SGDLS and CDR2 YYNGEE. The CDR3 has 13 amino acids. V shed 1 base and J shed 0 bases, with 3 bases lying between them. Written as DNA, the CDR3 is TGTGCCAGCAGCGTATTAAGCACAGATACGCAGTATTTT. Amino acid sequence: CASSVLSTDTQYF.

The table lists this clonotype with many counts. This rearrangement joins TRBV6-2 or TRBV6-3 to TRBJ2-1; D not certain. The V gene lost 4 bases and the J gene lost 0 bases, with 10 bases spanning the gap. CDR3 length equals 15 residues. From germline, CDR1 is MNHEY and CDR2 SVGEGT. The CDR3 here is CASSSKGSSYNEQFF. Written as DNA, the CDR3 is TGTGCCAGCAGTTCGAAGGGCAGCTCCTACAATGAGCAGTTCTTC.

For the CDR3, the DNA is TGTGCCAGCAGCCAAGATGGCGGGACTAGCGGGCACACAGATACGCAGTATTTT. It encodes CASSQDGGTSGHTDTQYF. The chain links TRBV3-1 to TRBJ2-3, with 12 bases matching TRBD2. The germline V gene has CDR1 LGHDT and CDR2 YNNKEL (reference sequence). The junction had 6 bases not matched to a gene; V was cut back by 0 bases and J by 2 bases. The CDR3 runs to 18 residues.

This clonotype was observed many times. This sequence joins TRBV5-5 and TRBJ2-3; weak D call: TRBD1 (5 bases). The CDR3 has 15 amino acids. Germline-derived CDR1 and CDR2 are SGHKS and YYEKEE (reference sequence). Deletions cut 3 bases from V and 2 bases from J, with 13 bases between. CDR3 coding DNA: TGTGCCAGCAGCTCGACTCAGGGTTTCACAGATACGCAGTATTTT. It specifies CASSSTQGFTDTQYF.

The chain employs TRBV19 and TRBJ2-7, with D perhaps TRBD2 (5 bases). Trimming shortened V by 0 bases and J by 0 bases, and 12 bases separated the two germline ends. Germline CDR1 reads LNHDA; CDR2 reads SQIVND (reference sequence). CDR3 length: 16 amino acids. CDR3: CASSIDRLARSYEQYF. DNA for the CDR3: TGTGCCAGTAGTATAGATCGATTAGCGCGCTCCTACGAGCAGTACTTC.

V usage is TRBV7-6 and J usage is TRBJ2-5; D is perhaps TRBD1 (6 bases). The CDR3 has 16 residues. V lost 4 bases and J 7 bases, leaving 22 bases between the germline ends. The germline CDR1 and CDR2 sequences are SGHVS and FNYEAQ. This CDR3 is CASSYIGDKGLRTQYF. CDR3 sequence (DNA): TGTGCCAGCAGCTATATCGGGGACAAGGGATTGAGGACCCAGTACTTC.

This clonotype showed up many times. The chain is built from TRBV7-2 and TRBJ1-3; D possibly corresponds to TRBD1 (5 bases). CDR3 length: 14 amino acids. Trimming removed 4 bases at V and 2 bases at J, with 9 bases between. CDR1 SGHTA and CDR2 FQGNSA come from the germline V gene. CDR3 residues: CASSWGGPGNTIYF. DNA for the CDR3: TGTGCCAGCAGCTGGGGGGGTCCTGGAAACACCATATATTTT.

This clonotype came up many times. The genes are TRBV3-1 and TRBJ1-5; tentative D call: TRBD1 (5 bases). Germline CDR1 reads LGHDT; CDR2 reads YNNKEL (reference sequence). The CDR3 contains 15 residues. The V end lost 0 bases, the J end lost 7 bases, and 13 bases lay between the germline ends. CDR3 loop: CASSQDSGGSQPQHF. The CDR3 DNA reads TGTGCCAGCAGCCAAGATAGCGGGGGTAGCCAGCCCCAGCATTTT.

This clonotype has just one count. It may be a read error: a sequence one base away is much more abundant. This chain links TRBV3-1 with TRBJ2-5; either TRBD1 or TRBD2 may supply D (5 bases each). The germline V gene encodes CDR1 LGHDT and CDR2 YNNKEL (reference sequence). V was clipped by 5 bases and J by 2 bases, with 21 bases between them. The CDR3 runs 17 residues. CDR3 in amino acids: CASSRDPGPPFQETQYF. The CDR3 DNA follows: TGTGCCAGCAGCAGAGACCCGGGACCACCATTTCAAGAGACCCAGTACTTC.

This clonotype was seen at least ten times. V gene TRBV12-3 or TRBV12-4 combines with J gene TRBJ2-3; D may be TRBD2 (6 bases). The CDR3 has 14 amino acids. The germline V and J ends were trimmed by 3 bases and 6 bases, with 13 bases remaining between them. CDR3 coding DNA: TGTGCCAGCAGTTTTGACGGGGGAGTGGATACGCAGTATTTT. Translating it yields CASSFDGGVDTQYF.

This clonotype was detected ten times or more. The chain recombines TRBV20-1 with TRBJ1-2, with D hard to call. V lost 0 bases to trimming and J lost 1 base, with 6 bases between them. Per germline, CDR1 DFQATT and CDR2 SNEGSKA (reference sequence). CDR3 length: 13 residues. The DNA of the CDR3 is TGCAGTGCTAGAGAAACAGATAACTATGGCTACACCTTC. It encodes CSARETDNYGYTF.

Details on this clonotype: This clone may be a read error of a much larger clone one base away. The V and J genes are TRBV4-1 and TRBJ1-2; the D gene is possibly TRBD1 (5 bases). Germline-derived CDR1 and CDR2 are MGHRA and YSYEKL. The CDR3 extends over 13 amino acids. The CDR3 spells CANSQGAFFGYTF. The DNA for the CDR3 is TGCGCCAACAGCCAAGGGGCGTTCTTTGGCTACACCTTC.

A word on this clonotype: This may arise from a read error, as a much more abundant clone is one base away. The V gene is TRBV7-9, the J gene TRBJ2-1; D is unclear. Germline assignment: CDR1 SEHNR and CDR2 FQNEAQ (reference sequence). The CDR3 covers 15 residues. CDR3 sequence reads: CASSSFISGYNKQFF. Here the CDR3 DNA reads TGTGCCAGCAGCAGTTTCATCTCCGGATACAATAAGCAGTTCTTC.

About this clonotype: A much larger clone sits a single nucleotide away, making a read error possible. J is TRBJ2-7 and V is TRBV10-3, with D perhaps TRBD2 (6 bases). This CDR3 is 16 amino acids long. CDR1 and CDR2 (germline): ENHRY, SYGVKD. The ends were cut back, 4 bases at V and 0 bases at J, with 16 bases in the middle. The CDR3 DNA sequence: TGTGCCATCAGTGTGTCCGGGAGTAGCCGCTCCTACGAGCAGTACTTC. Translating gives CAISVSGSSRSYEQYF.

In its sample, this clonotype was seen once. This may come from a read error, since a much larger clone is one base off. Lacking the conserved final phenylalanine or tryptophan, this CDR3 likely reflects a read error. The chain joins TRBV7-2 to TRBJ2-7; 9 nucleotides agree with TRBD1. Germline-derived CDR1 and CDR2 are SGHTA and FQGNSA. Unmatched junction bases numbered 5, after V lost 3 bases and J lost 5 bases. This CDR3 spans 14 amino acids. Here the CDR3 reads CASSFRTGAHEQYL. Written as DNA, the CDR3 is TGTGCCAGCAGCTTCCGGACAGGGGCCCACGAGCAGTACCTC.

This clonotype has ten or more counts. The chain uses TRBV7-9 and TRBJ1-5; no clear D. V lost 5 bases and J 1 base, leaving 18 bases between the germline ends. The CDR3 is 17 amino acids. In germline, CDR1 is SEHNR, CDR2 FQNEAQ (reference sequence). The CDR3 here is CASSGSFGQRSNQPQHF. CDR3 in DNA: TGTGCCAGCAGCGGATCTTTCGGCCAGAGGAGCAATCAGCCCCAGCATTTT.

Of note for this clonotype: This may come from a read error, since a much larger clone is one base off. The chain employs TRBV12-3 or TRBV12-4 and TRBJ2-7; perhaps TRBD2 as D (6 bases). This CDR3 is built from 14 residues. The CDR3 region has the DNA TGTGCCAGCAGTTTCGGGACTCCAGCCTACAAGCAGTACTTC. It specifies CASSFGTPAYKQYF.

The table lists this clonotype with many counts. The chain recombines TRBV12-3 or TRBV12-4 with TRBJ2-5, with D tentatively TRBD1 (5 bases). CDR3 length equals 13 residues. V was pared by 6 bases and J by 0 bases, with 8 bases between. The CDR3 here is CASRDKYQETQYF. CDR3 in DNA: TGTGCCAGCAGGGACAAGTACCAAGAGACCCAGTACTTC.